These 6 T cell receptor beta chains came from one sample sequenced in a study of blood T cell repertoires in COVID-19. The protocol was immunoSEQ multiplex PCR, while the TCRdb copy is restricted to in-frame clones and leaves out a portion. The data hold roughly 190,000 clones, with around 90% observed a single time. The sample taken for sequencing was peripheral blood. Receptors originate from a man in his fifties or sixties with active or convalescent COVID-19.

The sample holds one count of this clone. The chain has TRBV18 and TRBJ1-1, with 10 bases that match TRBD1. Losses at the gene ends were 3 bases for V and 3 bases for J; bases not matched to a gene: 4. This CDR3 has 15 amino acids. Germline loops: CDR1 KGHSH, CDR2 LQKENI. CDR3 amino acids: CASSPGQGSYTEAFF. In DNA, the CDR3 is TGTGCCAGCTCACCGGGACAGGGGTCGTACACTGAAGCTTTCTTT.

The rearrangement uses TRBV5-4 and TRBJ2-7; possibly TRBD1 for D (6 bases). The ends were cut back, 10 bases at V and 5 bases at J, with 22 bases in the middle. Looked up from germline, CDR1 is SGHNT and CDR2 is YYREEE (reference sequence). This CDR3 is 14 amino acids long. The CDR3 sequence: CACGEGAQGDEQYF. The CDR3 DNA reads TGTGCCTGTGGGGAAGGTGCACAGGGAGACGAGCAGTACTTC.

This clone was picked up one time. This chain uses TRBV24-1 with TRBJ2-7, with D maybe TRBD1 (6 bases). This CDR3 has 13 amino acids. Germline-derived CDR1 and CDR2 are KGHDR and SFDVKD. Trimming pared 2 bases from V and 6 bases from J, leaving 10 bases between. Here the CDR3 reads CATSDSGTREQYF. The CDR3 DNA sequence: TGTGCCACCAGTGATTCCGGGACACGCGAGCAGTACTTC.

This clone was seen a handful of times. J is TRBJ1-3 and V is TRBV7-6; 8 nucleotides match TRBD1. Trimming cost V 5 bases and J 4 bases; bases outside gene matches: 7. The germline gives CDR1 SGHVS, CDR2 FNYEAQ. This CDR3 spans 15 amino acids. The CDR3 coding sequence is TGTGCCAGCAGCGCGACAGGGGCGGCGGGAAACACCATATATTTT. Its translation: CASSATGAAGNTIYF.

The CDR3 here is CASSVGGGSTEAFF. The CDR3, as DNA: TGTGCCAGCAGCGTAGGAGGGGGATCCACTGAAGCTTTCTTT. The chain employs TRBV9 and TRBJ1-1; D is perhaps TRBD1 (6 bases). CDR3 size: 14 residues. V lost 0 bases, J lost 4 bases, and 10 bases lay in between. CDR1 and CDR2 from the germline V gene are SGDLS and YYNGEE.

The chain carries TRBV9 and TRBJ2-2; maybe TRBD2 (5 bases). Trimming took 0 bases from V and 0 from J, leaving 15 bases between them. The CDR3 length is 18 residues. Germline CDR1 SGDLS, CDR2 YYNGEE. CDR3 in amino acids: CASSVALREITNTGELFF. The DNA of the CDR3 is TGTGCCAGCAGCGTAGCGCTAAGGGAGATCACGAACACCGGGGAGCTGTTTTTT.